The 26 T cell receptor beta chains reported below all come from one sample, sequenced in a study of CXCR3 chemokines and chemotherapy response in bladder cancer. TCRdb recomputed calls from the PCR reads with MiXCR, one row per CDR3 protein. The table includes approximately 8,300 distinct CDR3 sequences, 20% to 25% detected once. This sample was gathered from a patient whose treatment included neoadjuvant chemotherapy. These TCRs come from a human donor with bladder cancer that did not respond to neoadjuvant chemotherapy.

This clonotype has ten or more counts. This chain joins TRBV6-6 and TRBJ1-4; D is unresolved. Between the trimmed V and J ends, which lost 0 bases and 8 bases, there was a span of 10 bases. This CDR3 region has 14 residues. Germline V gene lookup returns CDR1 MNHNY and CDR2 SVGAGI (reference sequence). Here the CDR3 reads CASSYSGAREKLFF. CDR3 nucleotides: TGTGCCAGCAGTTACTCTGGAGCGAGAGAAAAACTGTTTTTT.

This clonotype rates as medium-sized. The V gene is TRBV29-1, the J gene TRBJ1-6, with 9 bases that match TRBD1. The germline CDR1 and CDR2 sequences are SQVTM and ANQGSEA. V shed 7 bases, J shed 10 bases, and the junction held 11 bases outside the gene matches. This CDR3 has 14 residues. The CDR3 DNA reads as TGCAGCGCCCGGGGGACAGGGAAGGGATCACCCCTCCACTTT. This translates into CSARGTGKGSPLHF.

The table lists this clonotype with many counts. The chain carries TRBV19 and TRBJ1-5, with D perhaps matching TRBD1 (5 bases). The CDR3 totals 15 residues. With 6 bases removed from V and 4 bases from J, the gap between germline ends came to 16 bases. The germline gives CDR1 LNHDA, CDR2 SQIVND (reference sequence). Here the CDR3 reads CASSLRGGWNQPQHF. CDR3 DNA: TGTGCCAGTAGCCTCCGCGGGGGGTGGAATCAGCCCCAGCATTTT.

For this clonotype: A far bigger clonotype differs at one base, so this is likely a read error. This chain uses TRBV6-1 with TRBJ2-1; D could derive from TRBD1 or TRBD2 (5 bases each). Germline values: CDR1 MNHNS, CDR2 SASEGT. Trimming stripped 8 bases from V and 10 bases from J, with 18 bases between. The CDR3 runs to 13 residues. The CDR3 region has the DNA TGTGCCAGCCACGGGACGGAAATCTACGAGCAGTTCTTC. It yields the protein CASHGTEIYEQFF.

Ten or more counts support this clonotype. V and J are TRBV5-6 and TRBJ2-3; D possibly corresponds to TRBD2 (5 bases). The CDR3 loop spans 14 amino acids. Germline CDR1 reads SGHDT; CDR2 reads YYEEEE. Trimming shortened V by 1 base and J by 1 base, and 7 bases separated the two germline ends. This CDR3 reads CASSLNGGTDTQYF. The CDR3 bases are TGTGCCAGCAGCTTGAACGGGGGCACAGATACGCAGTATTTT.

This clonotype has at least ten counts. This sequence joins TRBV29-1 and TRBJ2-6, with TRBD1 matching 9 bases. This CDR3 is 15 amino acids long. The germline gives CDR1 SQVTM, CDR2 ANQGSEA. The V and J ends lost 6 bases and 2 bases, in that order; junction bases with no gene match: 5. The CDR3 loop reads CSVAGQGTGANVLTF. DNA for the CDR3: TGCAGCGTCGCGGGACAGGGCACTGGGGCCAACGTCCTGACTTTC.

This clonotype was detected only a few times. The rearrangement links TRBV20-1 to TRBJ2-1; 7 positions agree with TRBD1. The germline CDR1 and CDR2 sequences are DFQATT and SNEGSKA (reference sequence). With 6 bases clipped from V and 5 bases from J, the junction kept 10 bases outside the gene matches. The CDR3 sequence is 14 residues long. CDR3 coding DNA: TGCAGTGCCCAGACAGGGAAAACAAACAATGAGCAGTTCTTC. This sequence encodes CSAQTGKTNNEQFF.

This clonotype ranks as medium-sized. The CDR3 nucleotides read TGTGCCATCAGTGAGAGATGGAACACTGAAGCTTTCTTT. Its translation: CAISERWNTEAFF. This sequence joins TRBV10-3 and TRBJ1-1; the D is unclear. V lost 2 bases and J lost 1, with 5 bases in between. Germline V gives CDR1 ENHRY, CDR2 SYGVKD. This CDR3 is 13 amino acids long.

This clonotype was seen once. This likely came from a read error, as a far larger clone is one base away. The chain combines TRBV19 with TRBJ2-1; D is uncertain. Germline values: CDR1 LNHDA, CDR2 SQIVND (reference sequence). CDR3 length: 13 residues. Trimming took off 7 bases at V and 10 bases at J, with 17 bases between the two ends. The CDR3 nucleotides read TGTGCCAGTACCCCCAAAGGCCGGGTCGAGCAGTTCTTC. Its translation is CASTPKGRVEQFF.

This clonotype came up a few times. J is TRBJ1-2 and V is TRBV5-5; D ambiguous. The germline CDR1 and CDR2 sequences are SGHKS and YYEKEE (reference sequence). Trimming left V 4 bases short and J 4 bases short, with 11 bases between. The CDR3 length is 13 residues. CDR3 nucleotide sequence: TGTGCCAGCAGCCCCGGCCGACTCTATGGCTACACCTTC. Translation gives CASSPGRLYGYTF.

This clonotype counts as medium-sized. The V gene is TRBV7-2, the J gene TRBJ1-2; D not certain. V shed 3 bases and J shed 7 bases, with 12 bases lying between them. CDR1 and CDR2 (germline): SGHTA, FQGNSA. The CDR3 extends over 13 amino acids. Here the CDR3 reads CASSLGQRAGYTF. The CDR3 nucleotides read TGTGCCAGCAGCTTGGGCCAAAGGGCTGGCTACACCTTC.

The table lists this clonotype with many counts. The chain uses TRBV2 and TRBJ2-3; 16 bases match TRBD2. Germline V gene data show CDR1 as SNHLY and CDR2 as FYNNEI. The V gene end was trimmed by 6 bases and the J gene end by 2 bases; junction bases not matched to a gene: 8. The CDR3 is 18 amino acids. CDR3 protein: CASSLGTSGGAVTDTQYF. CDR3 nucleotide sequence: TGTGCCAGCAGCCTAGGGACTAGCGGGGGGGCGGTCACAGATACGCAGTATTTT. Full variable domain (remainder filled in from reference TRBV2 and TRBJ2-3): EPEVTQTPSHQVTQMGQEVILRCVPISNHLYFYWYRQILGQKVEFLVSFYNNEISEKSEIFDDQFSVERPDGSNFTLKIRSTKLEDSAMYFCASSLGTSGGAVTDTQYFGPGTRLTVL.

This chain joins TRBV6-2 or TRBV6-3 and TRBJ2-7; 8 positions match TRBD1. Germline trimming cut 5 bases from V and 1 base from J; bases unmatched to any gene: 4. Per the germline V gene, CDR1 is MNHEY and CDR2 is SVGEGT. The CDR3 spans 14 residues. CDR3 in DNA: TGTGCCAGCAGTCGGGACAGGCCTTCCTACGAGCAGTACTTC. As protein: CASSRDRPSYEQYF.

In its sample, this clonotype is medium-sized (0.01 to 0.1%). The rearrangement links TRBV6-2 or TRBV6-3 to TRBJ2-2; D is possibly TRBD2 (6 bases). In germline, CDR1 is MNHEY, CDR2 SVGEGT. V gave up 4 bases and J gave up 6 bases, with 9 bases separating them. This CDR3 is built from 13 residues. The CDR3 bases are TGTGCCAGCAGTTTAAGCGGGCCCGGGGAGCTGTTTTTT. It yields the protein CASSLSGPGELFF.

The V and J genes are TRBV7-2 and TRBJ1-5, with TRBD1 identical over 7 bases. The CDR3 has 15 residues. Looked up from germline, CDR1 is SGHTA and CDR2 is FQGNSA. V lost 5 bases to trimming and J lost 2 bases; unmatched junction nucleotides: 6. CDR3 amino acids: CASSRRGAGNQPQHF. The CDR3 DNA reads TGTGCCAGCAGCCGCAGGGGGGCGGGCAATCAGCCCCAGCATTTT.

This clonotype showed up many times. The chain recombines TRBV18 with TRBJ2-7; D call uncertain. Looked up from germline, CDR1 is KGHSH and CDR2 is LQKENI. The length of the CDR3 is 12 residues. V lost 3 bases and J 4 bases, leaving 7 bases between the germline ends. The CDR3 nucleotides read TGTGCCAGCTCACCGGACCGGTACGAGCAGTACTTC. Its translation: CASSPDRYEQYF.

In its sample, this clonotype is medium-sized. J is TRBJ2-1 and V is TRBV10-3, with no clear D. Germline V lookup: CDR1 ENHRY, CDR2 SYGVKD. V was trimmed by 2 bases and J by 8 bases, leaving 4 bases between them. CDR3 length: 11 residues. The CDR3 nucleotides read TGTGCCATCAGTGAGGGTGATGAGCAGTTCTTC. This sequence encodes CAISEGDEQFF.

A remark on this clonotype: A far bigger clonotype differs at one base, so this is likely a read error. This chain joins TRBV5-4 and TRBJ1-1; perhaps TRBD1 as D (5 bases). The CDR3 contains 13 residues. Looked up from germline, CDR1 is SGHNT and CDR2 is YYREEE (reference sequence). CDR3: CASRLGRNTEAFF. CDR3 DNA: TGTGCCAGCAGATTGGGGCGGAACACTGAAGCTTTCTTT.

This clonotype was recorded many times. The rearrangement links TRBV20-1 to TRBJ1-5, with D perhaps matching TRBD1 (6 bases). The CDR3 extends over 15 amino acids. Germline CDR1 DFQATT, CDR2 SNEGSKA (reference sequence). With 0 bases removed from V and 9 bases from J, the gap between germline ends came to 18 bases. The CDR3 spells CSARDLRDTDLPQHF. In DNA, the CDR3 is TGCAGTGCTAGAGACCTACGGGACACCGATTTGCCCCAGCATTTT.

Many counts were recorded for this clonotype. V and J are TRBV12-3 or TRBV12-4 and TRBJ2-3; D unresolved. The CDR3 has 10 residues. The germline V and J ends were trimmed by 7 bases and 5 bases, with 4 bases remaining between them. CDR3 amino acids: CASKGDTQYF. The CDR3 region has the DNA TGTGCCAGCAAAGGAGATACGCAGTATTTT.

This clonotype rates as medium-sized. The chain links TRBV10-3 to TRBJ2-5; D might be TRBD2 (6 bases). The germline V gene encodes CDR1 ENHRY and CDR2 SYGVKD. There are 13 residues in the CDR3. The ends were cut back, 11 bases at V and 1 base at J, with 14 bases in the middle. CDR3 nucleotide sequence: TGTGCCGCTCGACGGGGACTCCAAGAGACCCAGTACTTC. Its protein is CAARRGLQETQYF.

V and J are TRBV19 and TRBJ2-1; D perhaps matches TRBD2 (6 bases). Germline CDR1 is LNHDA and CDR2 is SQIVND (reference sequence). CDR3 length equals 13 residues. Trimming removed 4 bases from V and 7 bases from J, with 11 bases in between. The CDR3: CASSSGVSNEQFF. CDR3 bases: TGTGCCAGTAGTAGCGGGGTTTCAAATGAGCAGTTCTTC.

On this clonotype itself: One base separates it from a far larger clone, so it is likely a read error. DNA for the CDR3: TGTGCCAGCAGCTTCGCCGGGACAGGAAATGAAGGCTACACCTTC. Protein sequence: CASSFAGTGNEGYTF. This chain links TRBV13 with TRBJ2-1, with 8 bases identical to TRBD1. The better agreement between TRBJ1-2 and the DNA end casts doubt on the J call. This CDR3 comprises 15 residues. Germline-derived CDR1 and CDR2 are PRHDT and FYEKMQ (reference sequence).

This clonotype is judged medium-sized. The chain uses TRBV7-2 and TRBJ1-6; 9 nucleotides align to TRBD1. The CDR3 covers 15 residues. With 7 bases clipped from V and 7 bases from J, the junction kept 8 bases outside the gene matches. CDR1 SGHTA and CDR2 FQGNSA come from the germline V gene. The CDR3 spells CASIEMTGGNSPLHF. CDR3 DNA: TGTGCCAGCATTGAAATGACAGGGGGGAATTCACCCCTCCACTTT.

Within the sample, this clonotype is medium-sized (0.01 to 0.1%). This CDR3 reads CASSITQNRVSNQPQHF. Here the CDR3 DNA reads TGTGCCAGTAGTATTACCCAGAATCGAGTTAGCAATCAGCCCCAGCATTTT. This rearrangement joins TRBV19 to TRBJ1-5; D is ambiguous. The ends were cut back, 3 bases at V and 0 bases at J, with 15 bases in the middle. CDR1 LNHDA and CDR2 SQIVND come from the germline V gene (reference sequence). The CDR3 totals 17 residues.

This clonotype has a single count. This sequence is one base from a far larger clone and is likely a read error. The chain couples TRBV19 to TRBJ2-1, with a weak D call TRBD1 (7 bases). Judging by the DNA end, TRBJ2-4 fits better; the J call may be wrong. The CDR3 has 16 amino acids. CDR1 and CDR2 (germline): LNHDA, SQIVND (reference sequence). The CDR3 coding sequence is TGTGCCAGTACCCCGGGGGACAGCCAAGACAAAAACATTCAGTACTTC. It codes for CASTPGDSQDKNIQYF.